The 10 T cell receptor beta chains presented below share a single source sample, sequenced in a study of early T cells in non-severe SARS-CoV-2 infection (dated by TCRdb to the early 2020s). Library preparation employed 5' RACE. Reads for this sample came from a NextSeq 500. TCRdb reprocessed the public reads (quality trimming at Q25 with fastp, clone calling with MiXCR) and kept in-frame beta chains. Each record represents a unique CDR3 protein, reported with the most common genes and DNA among its rows. Counted in this sample were roughly 86,000 distinct CDR3 sequences; around 6% of them appeared once. The top ten hold roughly 8.1% of the sample. Source material: whole blood. The source is an adult who was a healthcare worker with PCR-confirmed SARS-CoV-2 infection or an uninfected control (not recorded which).

This clonotype was detected only a few times. As DNA, the CDR3 is TGCAGTGCTAGAAAATCAGCGGATTGGTTGACCCAGTACTTC. This sequence encodes CSARKSADWLTQYF. V usage is TRBV20-1 and J usage is TRBJ2-5; weak D call: TRBD2 (5 bases). Germline CDR1 is DFQATT and CDR2 is SNEGSKA (reference sequence). The CDR3 has 14 residues. V was cut by 2 bases and J by 7 bases, with 17 bases left in between.

The chain has TRBV5-1 and TRBJ1-1; D not resolved. Trimming removed 4 bases at V and 6 bases at J, with 16 bases between. This CDR3 has 14 residues. Germline values: CDR1 SGHRS, CDR2 YFSETQ. The CDR3 loop is CASSITPTRPEAFF. The CDR3 nucleotides are TGCGCCAGCAGCATAACCCCCACCCGGCCTGAAGCTTTCTTT.

This chain links TRBV11-3 with TRBJ2-1; the match to TRBD1 covers 7 bases. CDR1 and CDR2 from the germline V gene are SGHNT and YENEEA. This CDR3 has 12 residues. Trimming at V came to 11 bases and at J to 8 bases, leaving 9 bases not matched to a gene. As DNA, the CDR3 is TGTGCCTCCAAGGGGGCGAATGATGAGCAGTTCTTC. Its translation is CASKGANDEQFF.

The table lists this clonotype with a few counts. The rearrangement uses TRBV4-3 and TRBJ2-7; 7 bases align to TRBD2. Germline CDR1 is LGHNA and CDR2 is YSLEER. Germline trimming cut 0 bases from V and 3 bases from J; bases unmatched to any gene: 5. The CDR3 spans 15 residues. The CDR3 sequence: CASSQESSGRYEQYF. CDR3 in DNA: TGCGCCAGCAGCCAAGAGTCTAGCGGCCGCTACGAGCAGTACTTC.

This clonotype was picked up a small number of times. The chain recombines TRBV18 with TRBJ1-1; D gene unclear. The V and J ends lost 2 bases and 0 bases respectively, with 13 bases between them. The germline V gene has CDR1 KGHSH and CDR2 LQKENI. This CDR3 spans 16 amino acids. As DNA, the CDR3 is TGTGCCAGCTCACCAAAGCCCTTGTTTCTGAACACTGAAGCTTTCTTT. Its protein is CASSPKPLFLNTEAFF.

This clonotype was detected only a few times. This chain uses TRBV7-8 with TRBJ1-2; no clear D. V was shortened by 0 bases and J by 2 bases, with 13 bases between the two germline ends. Germline lookup yields CDR1 SGHVS and CDR2 FQNEAQ. This CDR3 has 16 amino acids. The CDR3 nucleotides read TGTGCCAGCAGCTTAGCGCTCACAGTTGCCAACTATGGCTACACCTTC. Translating it yields CASSLALTVANYGYTF. The variable domain in full, completed from reference TRBV7-8 and TRBJ1-2, reads GAGVSQSPRYKVAKRGQDVALRCDPISGHVSLFWYQQALGQGPEFLTYFQNEAQLDKSGLPSDRFFAERPEGSVSTLKIQRTQQEDSAVYLCASSLALTVANYGYTFGSGTRLTVV.

This clonotype has at least ten counts. The chain employs TRBV7-2 and TRBJ2-7, with 9 bases aligning to TRBD1. The trim removed 3 bases at V and 2 bases at J, leaving 5 bases unmatched. Germline CDR1 is SGHTA and CDR2 is FQGNSA. This CDR3 is 15 amino acids long. CDR3 sequence (DNA): TGTGCCAGCAGCTTGAGGGGACAGGGACCCTACGAGCAGTACTTC. Translation gives CASSLRGQGPYEQYF.

CDR3 protein: CASSLNGLAGGPAKNIQYF. CDR3 nucleotides: TGTGCCAGCAGCTTAAATGGGCTAGCGGGGGGCCCAGCCAAAAACATTCAGTACTTC. The chain is built from TRBV7-8 and TRBJ2-4; 11 positions agree with TRBD2. Germline CDR1 is SGHVS and CDR2 is FQNEAQ. Unmatched junction bases numbered 9, after V lost 2 bases and J lost 0 bases. The CDR3 contains 19 residues.

In this sample, this clonotype turned up a few times. The CDR3 DNA sequence: TGTGCCAGCAGCTCGCCCACAGGGGCCTATAATTCACCCCTCCACTTT. Translation gives CASSSPTGAYNSPLHF. The chain combines TRBV11-2 with TRBJ1-6; 7 bases line up with TRBD1. This CDR3 has 16 residues. V gave up 4 bases and J gave up 2 bases; unmatched junction bases: 5. Per the germline V gene, CDR1 is SGHAT and CDR2 is FQNNGV.

This clonotype was recorded at least ten times. The gene calls are TRBV20-1 and TRBJ1-2; tentatively, D is TRBD1 (5 bases). The CDR3 sequence is 13 residues long. V lost 3 bases and J lost 1, with 9 bases in between. Germline CDR1 DFQATT, CDR2 SNEGSKA (reference sequence). CDR3 DNA: TGCAGTGCTAGGAGGACAAATAACTATGGCTACACCTTC. This sequence encodes CSARRTNNYGYTF.